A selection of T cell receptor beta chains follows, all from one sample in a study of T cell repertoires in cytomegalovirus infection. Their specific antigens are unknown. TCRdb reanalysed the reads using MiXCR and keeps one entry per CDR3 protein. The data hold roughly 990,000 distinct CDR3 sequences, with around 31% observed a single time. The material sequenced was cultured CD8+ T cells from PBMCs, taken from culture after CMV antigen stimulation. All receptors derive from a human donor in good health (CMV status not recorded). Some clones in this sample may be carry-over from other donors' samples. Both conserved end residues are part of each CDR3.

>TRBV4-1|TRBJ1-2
CASSQDLSTGNGYTF
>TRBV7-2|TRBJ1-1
CASSRGTQDWEAFF
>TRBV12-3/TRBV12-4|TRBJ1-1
CASSPGTGQYTEAFF
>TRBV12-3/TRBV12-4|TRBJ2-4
CASSLSVNIQYF
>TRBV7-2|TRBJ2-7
CASSSWVGDSYEQYF
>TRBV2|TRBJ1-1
CASRVRGDLMNTEAFF
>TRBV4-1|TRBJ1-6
CASSQAIGQGIHF
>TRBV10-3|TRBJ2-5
CAIGEALETQYF
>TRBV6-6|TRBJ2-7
CASSYTVLSVEQYF
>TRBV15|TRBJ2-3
CATSPRELARDTQYF